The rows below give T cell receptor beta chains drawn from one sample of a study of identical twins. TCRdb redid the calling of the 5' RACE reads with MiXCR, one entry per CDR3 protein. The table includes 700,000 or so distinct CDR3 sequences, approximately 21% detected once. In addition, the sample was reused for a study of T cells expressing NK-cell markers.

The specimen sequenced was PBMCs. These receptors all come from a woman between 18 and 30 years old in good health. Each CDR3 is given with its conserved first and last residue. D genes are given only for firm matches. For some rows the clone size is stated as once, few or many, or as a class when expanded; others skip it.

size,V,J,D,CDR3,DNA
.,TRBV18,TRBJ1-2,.,CASSPPGEWSYGYTF,TGTGCCAGCTCACCACCCGGGGAGTGGAGCTATGGCTACACCTTC
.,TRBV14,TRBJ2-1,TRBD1,CASSPQPGQGIANEQFF,TGTGCCAGCAGCCCTCAGCCGGGACAGGGTATCGCCAATGAGCAGTTCTTC
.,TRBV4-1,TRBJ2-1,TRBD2,CASARQPSGGNNEQFF,TGCGCCAGTGCGCGCCAACCTAGCGGGGGGAACAATGAGCAGTTCTTC
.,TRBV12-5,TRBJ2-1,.,CASGLVLGGFNEQFF,TGTGCTAGTGGTTTGGTATTGGGTGGGTTCAATGAGCAGTTCTTC
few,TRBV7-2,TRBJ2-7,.,CASSLLNGGTYEQYF,TGTGCCAGCAGCTTGCTGAACGGGGGCACCTACGAGCAGTACTTC
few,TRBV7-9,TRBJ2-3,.,CASRADSAPHTDTQYF,TGTGCCAGCAGAGCGGACAGCGCCCCCCACACAGATACGCAGTATTTT
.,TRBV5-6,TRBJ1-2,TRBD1,CASSLGTGRSYGYTF,TGTGCCAGCAGCTTAGGGACAGGGAGGAGCTATGGCTACACCTTC
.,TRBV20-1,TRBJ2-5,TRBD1,CSALQGAGQETQYF,TGCAGTGCTCTCCAGGGGGCGGGTCAAGAGACCCAGTACTTC
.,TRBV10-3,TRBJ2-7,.,CAISERGSDEQYF,TGTGCCATCAGTGAGAGAGGGTCTGACGAGCAGTACTTC
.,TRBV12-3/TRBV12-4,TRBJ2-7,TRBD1,CASSRPRRQGAIYEQYF,TGTGCCAGCAGTAGACCCCGCCGACAGGGGGCAATCTACGAGCAGTACTTC
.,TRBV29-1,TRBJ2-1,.,CSGSGAAGSYNEQFF,TGCAGCGGTTCAGGGGCCGCCGGATCCTACAATGAGCAGTTCTTC
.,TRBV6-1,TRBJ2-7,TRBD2,CASSPHPPSGVSYEQYF,TGTGCCAGCAGCCCTCACCCCCCTAGCGGGGTTTCCTACGAGCAGTACTTC
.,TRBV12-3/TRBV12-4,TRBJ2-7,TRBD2,CASSPRRTSGGYEQYF,TGTGCCAGCAGTCCCCGGCGGACTAGCGGGGGCTACGAGCAGTACTTC
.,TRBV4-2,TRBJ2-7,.,CASSQGGRSRYEQYF,TGTGCCAGCAGCCAAGGTGGCAGGAGTAGGTACGAGCAGTACTTC
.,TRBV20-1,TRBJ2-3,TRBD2,CSARPSGVTDTQYF,TGCAGTGCTAGACCTAGCGGGGTCACAGATACGCAGTATTTT
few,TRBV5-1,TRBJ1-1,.,CASSSGIVGGTEAFF,TGCGCCAGCAGTTCCGGGATCGTGGGGGGCACTGAAGCTTTCTTT
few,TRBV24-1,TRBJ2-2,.,CATSDHQGSGELFF,TGTGCCACCAGTGACCATCAGGGGTCCGGGGAGCTGTTTTTT
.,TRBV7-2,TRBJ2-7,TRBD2,CASSAVTSGSGEQYF,TGTGCCAGCAGCGCGGTCACTAGCGGGAGCGGCGAGCAGTACTTC
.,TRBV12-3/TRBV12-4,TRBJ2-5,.,CASSLGTGMETQYF,TGTGCCAGCAGTTTAGGTACAGGGATGGAGACCCAGTACTTC
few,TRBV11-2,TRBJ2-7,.,CASSVRGAHEQYF,TGTGCCAGCAGCGTTAGGGGGGCCCACGAGCAGTACTTC
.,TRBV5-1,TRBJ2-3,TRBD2,CASTLRASGYTDTQYF,TGCGCCAGCACCCTGAGAGCTAGCGGATACACAGATACGCAGTATTTT
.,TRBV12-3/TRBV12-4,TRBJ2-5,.,CASSLGTHQGSETQYF,TGTGCCAGCAGTTTAGGCACGCATCAGGGATCAGAGACCCAGTACTTC
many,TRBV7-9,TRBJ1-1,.,CASSLQGPNTEAFF,TGTGCCAGCAGCTTACAGGGCCCGAACACTGAAGCTTTCTTT
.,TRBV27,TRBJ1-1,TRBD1,CASSLSRQGPTEAFF,TGTGCCAGCAGTTTATCTCGACAGGGGCCCACTGAAGCTTTCTTT
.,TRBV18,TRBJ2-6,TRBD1,CASSEGAGGANVLTF,TGTGCCAGCTCAGAGGGGGCTGGTGGGGCCAACGTCCTGACTTTC
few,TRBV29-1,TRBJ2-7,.,CSVGWGTAYEQYF,TGCAGCGTTGGCTGGGGGACCGCCTACGAGCAGTACTTC
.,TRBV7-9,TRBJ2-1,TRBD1,CASSLGQGNFDEQFF,TGTGCCAGCAGCTTAGGACAGGGTAATTTCGATGAGCAGTTCTTC
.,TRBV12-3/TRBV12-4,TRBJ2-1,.,CASFSRNEQFF,TGTGCCAGCTTTAGTCGGAATGAGCAGTTCTTC
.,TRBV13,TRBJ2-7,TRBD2,CASSTRRLARTSYEQYF,TGTGCCAGCAGCACAAGAAGACTAGCCCGGACCTCCTACGAGCAGTACTTC
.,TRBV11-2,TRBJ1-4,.,CASSPRGWENEKLFF,TGTGCCAGCAGCCCTCGGGGGTGGGAGAATGAAAAACTGTTTTTT
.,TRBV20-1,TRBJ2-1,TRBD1,CSARPDRASSYNEQFF,TGCAGTGCTCGACCTGACAGGGCCAGCTCCTACAATGAGCAGTTCTTC
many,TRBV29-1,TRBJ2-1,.,CSVSFGLARGGNEQFF,TGCAGCGTCAGTTTTGGCCTAGCCCGGGGTGGTAATGAGCAGTTCTTC
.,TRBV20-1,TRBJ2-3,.,CSARSDADTQYF,TGCAGTGCTAGATCTGACGCGGATACGCAGTATTTT
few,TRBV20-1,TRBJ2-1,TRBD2,CSARRGGGVDEQFF,TGCAGTGCACGGCGGGGGGGAGGGGTCGATGAGCAGTTCTTC
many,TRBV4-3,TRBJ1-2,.,CASSQDGNYGYTF,TGCGCCAGCAGCCAAGACGGCAACTATGGCTACACCTTC
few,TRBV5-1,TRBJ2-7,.,CASRPSPISSEQYF,TGCGCCAGCCGCCCTTCCCCGATAAGTAGCGAGCAGTACTTC
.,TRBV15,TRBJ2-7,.,CATSREPRNTYEQYF,TGTGCCACCAGCAGAGAACCGCGAAACACCTACGAGCAGTACTTC
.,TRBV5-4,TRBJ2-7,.,CASSSPGSSNEQYF,TGTGCCAGCAGCTCTCCTGGGTCCTCCAACGAGCAGTACTTC
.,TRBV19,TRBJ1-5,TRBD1,CASRPDRVSNQPQHF,TGTGCCAGTAGGCCCGACAGGGTAAGCAATCAGCCCCAGCATTTT
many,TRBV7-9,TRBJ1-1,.,CASSPLPNTEAFF,TGTGCCAGCAGCCCCTTACCGAACACTGAAGCTTTCTTT
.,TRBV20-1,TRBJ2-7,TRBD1,CSATQGASYEQYF,TGCAGTGCTACACAGGGGGCTTCCTACGAGCAGTACTTC
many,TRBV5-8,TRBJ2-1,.,CASSPHGWSSYNEQFF,TGTGCCAGCAGCCCACATGGGTGGAGCTCCTACAATGAGCAGTTCTTC